One T cell receptor beta chain is described in this entry. Original methodology: Nucleated cell counts were estimated from reference gene primer amplification. The repertoire was sequenced with immunoSEQ multiplex PCR; TCRdb's copy has only in-frame clones and lacks some. The DNA was the basis for D and trimming; V, J and clone size are from that table. The table includes 400,000 or so clones, more than 80% detected once. Clinical history as reported by participants underpinned cohort assignment. Two consecutive negative NP/OP PCR tests, clearance, or resolved symptoms defined Cohort 3 recovery. These data belong to a study of blood T cell repertoires in COVID-19. Overall study context: The United States, Italy and Spain provided the acute and convalescent COVID-19 samples.

This CDR3 has 18 residues. V shed 10 bases and J 3 bases; nucleotides not matched to a gene: 17. The germline gives CDR1 LNHDA, CDR2 SQIVND (reference sequence). The TCR sequence derives from a man aged 30-40 years who had recovered from COVID-19. The genes are TRBV19 and TRBJ2-1; 11 bases are a match to TRBD2. Input material: PBMCs or T cells enriched from blood (not recorded which). CDR3 sequence: CATQTNPGTSGFYNEQFF. The CDR3 bases are TGTGCCACCCAAACGAATCCCGGGACTAGCGGATTCTACAATGAGCAGTTCTTC.